A single sample is the source of the 16 T cell receptor beta chains below, sequenced in a study of cytomegalovirus exposure and HLA in healthy donors. Repertoires were generated with immunoSEQ multiplex PCR, while TCRdb's copy carries only in-frame clones and drops some. Of around 190,000 clones listed, roughly 81% are singletons. Sequencing was carried out using PBMCs. These receptors came from a woman aged 25-40 years in good health and CMV-seronegative.

The CDR3 bases are TGTGCCAGCTCACGGCTAGCGGTCGGGGAGACCCAGTACTTC. Its translation is CASSRLAVGETQYF. This chain connects TRBV18 to TRBJ2-5; TRBD2 aligns across 7 bases. V was pared by 4 bases and J by 5 bases, with 7 bases of the junction left unmatched. The CDR3 runs 14 residues. Per the germline V gene, CDR1 is KGHSH and CDR2 is LQKENI.

The chain joins TRBV2 to TRBJ2-2; 9 nucleotides match TRBD1. Germline trimming cut 7 bases from V and 4 bases from J; bases unmatched to any gene: 7. This CDR3 is 15 amino acids long. The germline CDR1 and CDR2 sequences are SNHLY and FYNNEI. CDR3 sequence: CASNPQGAITGELFF. CDR3 nucleotide sequence: TGTGCCAGCAACCCACAGGGGGCGATCACCGGGGAGCTGTTTTTT.

This chain connects TRBV27 to TRBJ1-2, with D perhaps TRBD1 (5 bases). The CDR3 totals 13 residues. Trimming shortened V by 2 bases and J by 4 bases, and 8 bases separated the two germline ends. The germline V gene encodes CDR1 MNHEY and CDR2 SMNVEV (reference sequence). CDR3 DNA: TGTGCCAGCAGTTTAGGTGGGGCCTATGGCTACACCTTC. It codes for CASSLGGAYGYTF.

V and J are TRBV13 and TRBJ2-3; 9 bases line up with TRBD2. This CDR3 spans 18 amino acids. The ends lost 3 bases at V and 4 bases at J; junction bases unmatched: 14. Germline CDR1 and CDR2: PRHDT and FYEKMQ (reference sequence). The CDR3 spells CASSFLQVSGSGADTQYF. CDR3 nucleotides: TGTGCCAGCAGCTTCCTCCAAGTTAGCGGGAGCGGAGCAGATACGCAGTATTTT.

The chain has TRBV25-1 and TRBJ1-2, with no clear D. V was pared by 0 bases and J by 0 bases, with 5 bases between. The germline CDR1 and CDR2 sequences are MGHDK and SYGVNS. The CDR3 sequence is 14 residues long. The CDR3 region has the DNA TGTGCCAGCAGTGAATACGGGGCTAACTATGGCTACACCTTC. Translated, it gives CASSEYGANYGYTF.

The gene calls are TRBV9 and TRBJ2-1; D uncertain. The V end was cut by 1 base, the J end by 7 bases, with 15 bases between. Germline values: CDR1 SGDLS, CDR2 YYNGEE. The CDR3 has 15 residues. The CDR3 bases are TGTGCCAGCAGCGTATTTAGCTGGTATGGAAATGAGCAGTTCTTC. It codes for CASSVFSWYGNEQFF. Full variable domain (rest looked up from reference TRBV9 and TRBJ2-1): DSGVTQTPKHLITATGQRVTLRCSPRSGDLSVYWYQQSLDQGLQFLIQYYNGEERAKGNILERFSAQQFPDLHSELNLSSLELGDSALYFCASSVFSWYGNEQFFGPGTRLTVL.

CDR3: CASSPLGRGDTEAFF. The CDR3 DNA reads as TGTGCCAGCTCACCACTGGGCAGGGGGGACACTGAAGCTTTCTTT. V and J are TRBV18 and TRBJ1-1; TRBD1 aligns across 7 bases. The junction had 5 bases not matched to a gene; V was cut back by 1 base and J by 3 bases. CDR3 length: 15 amino acids. In germline, CDR1 is KGHSH, CDR2 LQKENI.

The V gene is TRBV2, the J gene TRBJ1-3, with D possibly being TRBD1 (5 bases). Germline V gene sequence: CDR1 SNHLY, CDR2 FYNNEI. The CDR3 sequence is 15 residues long. The germline V and J ends were trimmed by 0 bases and 4 bases, with 10 bases remaining between them. The DNA of the CDR3 is TGTGCCAGCAGTGAAGCCAGGGTGGGCGGAAACACCATATATTTT. As protein: CASSEARVGGNTIYF.

About this clone: Different DNA sequences within this sample yield the same CDR3. DNA of the CDR3: TGTGCCAGCTCACCCGGGGCGGGAGCCACAGATACGCAGTATTTT. Translated: CASSPGAGATDTQYF. This chain links TRBV18 with TRBJ2-3, with 7 bases matching TRBD2. V lost 3 bases and J lost 2; bases outside the gene matches: 5. The germline V gene has CDR1 KGHSH and CDR2 LQKENI. The CDR3 extends over 15 amino acids.

This chain joins TRBV11-2 and TRBJ2-1; 15 bases align to TRBD2. The CDR3 has 15 residues. The germline V gene encodes CDR1 SGHAT and CDR2 FQNNGV. Trimming cost V 6 bases and J 3 bases; bases outside gene matches: 0. The CDR3 sequence: CASRGLAGGYNEQFF. The CDR3 coding sequence is TGTGCCAGCAGGGGACTAGCGGGAGGCTACAATGAGCAGTTCTTC.

The chain joins TRBV4-1 to TRBJ2-4; D possibly corresponds to TRBD2 (5 bases). The CDR3 consists of 15 residues. Germline V lookup: CDR1 MGHRA, CDR2 YSYEKL. Trimming removed 0 bases at V and 7 bases at J, with 13 bases between. In DNA form, the CDR3 reads TGCGCCAGCAGCCAAGATCGGAGGAATGGTAACATTCAGTACTTC. Amino acids: CASSQDRRNGNIQYF.

V and J are TRBV5-1 and TRBJ2-1, with 10 nucleotides matching TRBD2. The V and J ends lost 2 bases and 3 bases, in that order; junction bases with no gene match: 2. Germline V gene lookup returns CDR1 SGHRS and CDR2 YFSETQ. CDR3 length: 15 amino acids. The CDR3: CASSFGLADYNEQFF. CDR3 in DNA: TGCGCCAGCAGCTTCGGACTAGCGGACTACAATGAGCAGTTCTTC.

This clone was counted between two and nine times. CDR3 loop: CASQGTDEQYF. In nucleotides, the CDR3 is TGTGCCAGTCAGGGTACGGACGAGCAGTACTTC. The chain joins TRBV7-9 to TRBJ2-7; a possible D gene is TRBD1 (5 bases). The length of the CDR3 is 11 residues. The ends were cut back, 9 bases at V and 5 bases at J, with 11 bases in the middle. Looked up from germline, CDR1 is SEHNR and CDR2 is FQNEAQ (reference sequence).

The gene calls are TRBV7-8 and TRBJ2-7, with 7 bases aligning to TRBD2. Germline lookup yields CDR1 SGHVS and CDR2 FQNEAQ. Unmatched junction bases numbered 15, after V lost 0 bases and J lost 7 bases. This CDR3 comprises 17 residues. The DNA for the CDR3 is TGTGCCAGCAGCTTAGCTTCAGGAGCGGGATCGTCGGGAGAGCAGTACTTC. It codes for CASSLASGAGSSGEQYF.

The chain carries TRBV6-1 and TRBJ1-5, with TRBD1 matching 7 bases. This CDR3 has 15 residues. The germline V gene encodes CDR1 MNHNS and CDR2 SASEGT. Unmatched junction bases numbered 9, after V lost 6 bases and J lost 4 bases. Here the CDR3 reads CASRDRSWSNQPQHF. The CDR3 DNA reads TGTGCCAGCAGGGACAGGAGCTGGTCTAATCAGCCCCAGCATTTT.

This clone was detected only once. The rearrangement links TRBV6-5 to TRBJ1-5; D unresolved. V was trimmed by 5 bases and J by 3 bases, leaving 11 bases between them. The CDR3 runs to 14 residues. Germline CDR1 reads MNHEY; CDR2 reads SVGAGI. The CDR3 loop reads CASSPPGTNQPQHF. The CDR3 DNA reads TGTGCCAGCAGTCCCCCGGGAACCAATCAGCCCCAGCATTTT.